Below, 4 T cell receptor beta chains from the same sample are listed, as sequenced in a study of blood T cell repertoires in COVID-19. Produced via immunoSEQ multiplex PCR; TCRdb's table is partial and in-frame only. The profile shows about 270,000 clones, around nine tenths of them singletons. The sample comprised PBMCs or T cells enriched from blood (not recorded which). Receptor source: a woman aged 18-30 years who had recovered from COVID-19.

V and J are TRBV10-3 and TRBJ2-7, with D tentatively TRBD1 (6 bases). Germline V lookup: CDR1 ENHRY, CDR2 SYGVKD. The CDR3 sequence is 15 residues long. Trimming took off 6 bases at V and 2 bases at J, with 17 bases between the two ends. Written as DNA, the CDR3 is TGTGCCATCAGCGCTACGAAGGACAGACCCTACGAGCAGTACTTC. Its protein is CAISATKDRPYEQYF.

This clone was observed a handful of times. The rearrangement links TRBV27 to TRBJ2-2; D perhaps matches TRBD1 (5 bases). Germline lookup yields CDR1 MNHEY and CDR2 SMNVEV (reference sequence). The length of the CDR3 is 15 residues. V was pared by 3 bases and J by 3 bases, with 11 bases between. CDR3 DNA: TGTGCCAGCAGTTTCCTAGGGGCGGACACCGGGGAGCTGTTTTTT. Amino acids: CASSFLGADTGELFF.

The rearrangement joins TRBV27 to TRBJ1-5; 8 nucleotides agree with TRBD1. This CDR3 contains 15 residues. CDR1 is MNHEY, CDR2 SMNVEV, per germline (reference sequence). The ends lost 6 bases at V and 1 base at J; junction bases unmatched: 5. CDR3 region: CASRVQGASNQPQHF. Written as DNA, the CDR3 is TGTGCCAGCAGGGTCCAGGGGGCGAGCAATCAGCCCCAGCATTTT.

This chain connects TRBV27 to TRBJ1-2; 7 bases line up with TRBD1. Looked up from germline, CDR1 is MNHEY and CDR2 is SMNVEV (reference sequence). After removal of 6 bases from V and 5 bases from J, the junction contained 6 bases not matched to a gene. This CDR3 comprises 13 residues. In DNA form, the CDR3 reads TGTGCCAGCAGCATGGGACAGATTTATGGCTACACCTTC. Translating it yields CASSMGQIYGYTF.